This TCR beta chain was retrieved from a study of vaccination effects on CD4 cells after COVID-19. Study at large: A median of 72 days separated the second dose and sampling. Study findings and constraints: Clones that were induced by infection or by vaccine showed marked contraction late after vaccination.

Libraries were prepared by immunoSEQ multiplex PCR; TCRdb keeps only in-frame clonotypes and omits some of them. The data show some 30,000 clones, with approximately 69% seen just once and 7.5% to 9.5% held by the top ten. As regards this clone: Its antigen is undetermined.

There are 15 residues in the CDR3. V was shortened by 8 bases and J by 5 bases, with 19 bases between the two germline ends. Germline V gene data show CDR1 as MNHEY and CDR2 as SVGAGI. Before any sequencing was done, the ViraFEST assay used viral peptide pools to expand antigen-specific CD4+ T cells. The culture ran for roughly ten days before CD4+ T cells were isolated. Each participant was administered two doses of either the BNT162b2 or the mRNA-1273 vaccine. Both day 3 and day 7 saw half the medium replaced with IL-2 medium. The chain uses TRBV6-5 and TRBJ1-5; no definite D call. The material was CD4+ T cells from PBMCs cultured with SARS-CoV-2 spike peptides, obtained after COVID-19 vaccination. This receptor was taken from a human donor who received a COVID-19 vaccine. The DNA for the CDR3 is TGTGCCAGCTCTCTGGGCAGCAATATACATCAGCCCCAGCATTTT. Translating it yields CASSLGSNIHQPQHF.